This TCR beta chain was captured by sequencing in a study of lymphopenia after photon versus proton radiotherapy. V gave up 0 bases and J gave up 5 bases, with 22 bases separating them. CDR3 length: 18 residues. Germline V gene sequence: CDR1 WNHNN, CDR2 SYGVQD (reference sequence). The method was immunoSEQ multiplex PCR; TCRdb's version includes in-frame clones alone and lacks a portion of them. Here the sample spans roughly 25,000 clones, over 80% being singletons. V and J are TRBV10-1 and TRBJ1-1, with D maybe TRBD1 (5 bases). The source is a man over 45 with gastric cancer. Sample: peripheral blood, taken from a patient treated with photon-based radiotherapy. The CDR3 DNA reads TGCGCCAGCAGTGAGTCGACTTTAGGGGTATTAAGGTATACTGAAGCTTTCTTT. This gives the protein CASSESTLGVLRYTEAFF.